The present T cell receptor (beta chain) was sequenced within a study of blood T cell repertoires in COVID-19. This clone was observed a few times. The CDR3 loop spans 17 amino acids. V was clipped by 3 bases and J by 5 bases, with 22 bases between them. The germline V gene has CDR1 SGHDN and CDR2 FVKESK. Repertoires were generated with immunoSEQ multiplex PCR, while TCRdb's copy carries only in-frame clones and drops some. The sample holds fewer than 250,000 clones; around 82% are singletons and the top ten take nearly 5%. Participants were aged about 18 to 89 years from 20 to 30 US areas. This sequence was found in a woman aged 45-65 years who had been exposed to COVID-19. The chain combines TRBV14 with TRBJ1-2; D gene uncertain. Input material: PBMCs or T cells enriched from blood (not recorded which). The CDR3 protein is CASSQVGPAGQAYGYTF. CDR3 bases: TGTGCCAGCAGCCAGGTGGGTCCAGCGGGCCAGGCTTATGGCTACACCTTC.